This entry lists 27 T cell receptor beta chains sequenced from one sample in a study of PD-1 blockade in classical Hodgkin lymphoma. Every patient had relapsed following autologous stem cell transplantation, and cohorts differed in brentuximab vedotin exposure. The method was immunoSEQ multiplex PCR; TCRdb's version includes in-frame clones alone and lacks a portion of them. The sample includes 15,000 to 20,000 clones, 75% to 90% of them seen just once. The sequencing here drew on peripheral blood mononuclear cells (PBMCs), taken at baseline. The receptors here all came from a human donor with classical Hodgkin lymphoma.

CDR3 region: CASGLAGGPNEQFF. The DNA for the CDR3 is TGTGCCAGCGGTCTAGCGGGGGGGCCCAATGAGCAGTTCTTC. The chain links TRBV9 to TRBJ2-1; 12 bases line up with TRBD2. CDR1 and CDR2 from the germline V gene are SGDLS and YYNGEE. This CDR3 region has 14 residues. The junction had 5 bases not matched to a gene; V was cut back by 7 bases and J by 6 bases.

V is TRBV27 and J is TRBJ1-5, with 8 bases fitting TRBD1. Germline V CDR1 and CDR2: MNHEY, SMNVEV (reference sequence). The CDR3 totals 13 residues. J gave up 7 bases and V 9 bases, and 8 bases lay outside the gene matches. CDR3 DNA sequence: TGTGCCAGGAGCAGGGGGCCCATCCAGCCCCAGCATTTT. This encodes CARSRGPIQPQHF.

V is TRBV13 and J is TRBJ2-5; weak D call: TRBD2 (5 bases). The CDR3 totals 13 residues. V lost 5 bases to trimming and J lost 5 bases, with 12 bases between them. The germline V gene encodes CDR1 PRHDT and CDR2 FYEKMQ (reference sequence). The CDR3 DNA sequence: TGTGCCAGCAGCCCACCGGGGTCGGAGACCCAGTACTTC. Protein product: CASSPPGSETQYF. Full variable domain (missing parts from reference TRBV13 and TRBJ2-5): AAGVIQSPRHLIKEKRETATLKCYPIPRHDTVYWYQQGPGQDPQFLISFYEKMQSDKGSIPDRFSAQQFSDYHSELNMSSLELGDSALYFCASSPPGSETQYFGPGTRLLVL.

The gene calls are TRBV5-4 and TRBJ2-1; 15 bases are shared with TRBD2. Per the germline V gene, CDR1 is SGHNT and CDR2 is YYREEE (reference sequence). J was trimmed by 11 bases and V by 0 bases; bases with no gene match: 3. This CDR3 has 15 amino acids. DNA for the CDR3: TGTGCCAGCAGCTTGGCGGGACTAGCGGGGGGTAAGCAGTTCTTC. Translation gives CASSLAGLAGGKQFF.

The sample holds one count of this clone. This chain joins TRBV6-6 and TRBJ2-3; tentatively, D is TRBD1 (6 bases). There are 12 residues in the CDR3. V gave up 5 bases and J gave up 5 bases, with 8 bases separating them. Germline CDR1 and CDR2: MNHNY and SVGAGI (reference sequence). The CDR3 spells CASSPGVDTQYF. The CDR3, as DNA: TGTGCCAGCAGTCCAGGGGTAGATACGCAGTATTTT.

The chain is built from TRBV10-3 and TRBJ2-7; tentative D call: TRBD2 (7 bases). Germline V gene sequence: CDR1 ENHRY, CDR2 SYGVKD. Between the trimmed V and J ends, which lost 3 bases and 3 bases, there was a span of 15 bases. The CDR3 runs 15 residues. The CDR3 DNA follows: TGTGCCATCAGTGACTCGGGGGGCGGTCACTACGAGCAGTACTTC. Translating it yields CAISDSGGGHYEQYF.

The chain links TRBV19 to TRBJ2-1; no firm D call. The CDR3 runs 17 residues. Germline lookup yields CDR1 LNHDA and CDR2 SQIVND (reference sequence). Trimming took 1 base from V and 4 from J, leaving 17 bases between them. CDR3 loop: CASSIGLAWSRYNEQFF. The CDR3 coding sequence is TGTGCCAGTAGTATAGGGTTAGCTTGGTCCAGGTACAATGAGCAGTTCTTC.

The V and J genes are TRBV11-2 and TRBJ2-2; maybe TRBD2 (6 bases). CDR1 and CDR2 from the germline V gene are SGHAT and FQNNGV. The CDR3 sequence is 13 residues long. V was pared by 1 base and J by 6 bases, with 6 bases between. The CDR3 is CASSLGGAGELFF. CDR3 in DNA: TGTGCCAGCAGCTTAGGGGGGGCCGGGGAGCTGTTTTTT. Combining the CDR3 with reference TRBV11-2 and TRBJ2-2 gives the whole variable domain EAGVAQSPRYKIIEKRQSVAFWCNPISGHATLYWYQQILGQGPKLLIQFQNNGVVDDSQLPKDRFSAERLKGVDSTLKIQPAKLEDSAVYLCASSLGGAGELFFGEGSRLTVL.

CDR3 sequence reads: CASSSLTGGREQFF. CDR3 nucleotide sequence: TGTGCCAGCAGCTCCTTAACAGGGGGCAGAGAGCAGTTCTTC. This chain uses TRBV7-2 with TRBJ2-1, with 9 bases that match TRBD1. The CDR3 totals 14 residues. Germline CDR1 SGHTA, CDR2 FQGNSA. Trimming took 4 bases from V and 10 from J; bases not matched to a gene: 8. The full variable domain, rest sourced from reference TRBV7-2 and TRBJ2-1, is GAGVSQSPSNKVTEKGKDVELRCDPISGHTALYWYRQSLGQGLEFLIYFQGNSAPDKSGLPSDRFSAERTGGSVSTLTIQRTQQEDSAVYLCASSSLTGGREQFFGPGTRLTVL.

The chain carries TRBV5-1 and TRBJ2-1; D may match TRBD1 or TRBD2 (6 bases each). This CDR3 spans 15 amino acids. Germline V CDR1 and CDR2: SGHRS, YFSETQ. Trimming cost V 7 bases and J 6 bases, with 20 bases left between them. The CDR3 loop is CASVQMGGTANEQFF. As DNA, the CDR3 is TGCGCCAGCGTTCAGATGGGGGGCACGGCCAATGAGCAGTTCTTC.

The chain carries TRBV5-1 and TRBJ2-7; 10 positions match TRBD1. V shed 4 bases, J shed 2 bases, and the junction held 3 bases outside the gene matches. The CDR3 loop spans 14 amino acids. CDR1 is SGHRS, CDR2 YFSETQ, per germline. As DNA, the CDR3 is TGCGCCAGCAGCACCGGACAGGGGGCCTACGAGCAGTACTTC. Translated: CASSTGQGAYEQYF.

This chain connects TRBV5-6 to TRBJ2-5, with D uncertain. Trimming pared 2 bases from V and 0 bases from J, leaving 11 bases between. This CDR3 has 15 residues. Per the germline V gene, CDR1 is SGHDT and CDR2 is YYEEEE. The CDR3 DNA reads as TGTGCCAGCAGCTTTCTCGTCGGTGACCAAGAGACCCAGTACTTC. This translates into CASSFLVGDQETQYF.

The chain has TRBV5-5 and TRBJ2-1; 9 nucleotides line up with TRBD2. J was trimmed by 4 bases and V by 7 bases; bases with no gene match: 9. In germline, CDR1 is SGHKS, CDR2 YYEKEE (reference sequence). The CDR3 is made up of 15 amino acids. The CDR3 DNA follows: TGTGCCAGCCTGGTCACTAGCGGGTATTACAATGAGCAGTTCTTC. Amino acid sequence: CASLVTSGYYNEQFF.

The rearrangement joins TRBV11-3 to TRBJ2-3; TRBD1 is a possible D gene (6 bases). Trimming removed 4 bases from V and 2 bases from J, with 16 bases in between. The CDR3 length is 16 residues. Germline lookup yields CDR1 SGHNT and CDR2 YENEEA. CDR3 sequence (DNA): TGTGCCAGCAGCTCGCCACAGGGTTCCTACACAGATACGCAGTATTTT. It is translated as CASSSPQGSYTDTQYF.

This clone appeared once. Germline and junction disagree at one end, which may indicate a read error. The genes are TRBV5-6 and TRBJ2-5; TRBD2 agrees at 7 bases. This CDR3 has 16 residues. Germline values: CDR1 SGHDT, CDR2 YYEEEE. The CDR3 DNA sequence: TGTGCCAGCAGCTTAACCGGCGGGGGAACCCAAGGGACCCAGTACTTC. Encoded protein: CASSLTGGGTQGTQYF.

This sequence joins TRBV6-1 and TRBJ2-7; TRBD2 matches at 10 bases. CDR1 MNHNS and CDR2 SASEGT come from the germline V gene. V lost 2 bases, J lost 3 bases, and 16 bases stayed unmatched. There are 19 residues in the CDR3. For the CDR3, the DNA is TGTGCCAGCAGTGAATTTTTCCCCCCCTTTCAGCGGGGGGGCTACGAGCAGTACTTC. It specifies CASSEFFPPFQRGGYEQYF.

The rearrangement joins TRBV19 to TRBJ2-3; possibly TRBD2 for D (6 bases). V lost 4 bases, J lost 2 bases, and 13 bases lay in between. Germline values: CDR1 LNHDA, CDR2 SQIVND (reference sequence). There are 15 residues in the CDR3. The CDR3 nucleotides read TGTGCCAGTAGTACCGGGACTGGGAACACAGATACGCAGTATTTT. Its translation: CASSTGTGNTDTQYF.

This chain connects TRBV5-1 to TRBJ1-3; D possibly corresponds to TRBD1 (5 bases). V was shortened by 3 bases and J by 0 bases, with 10 bases between the two germline ends. The CDR3 has 15 residues. CDR1 is SGHRS, CDR2 YFSETQ, per germline. CDR3: CASSSNQGSGNTIYF. CDR3 in DNA: TGCGCCAGCAGCTCGAACCAGGGCTCTGGAAACACCATATATTTT.

The rearrangement links TRBV5-1 to TRBJ2-3; 9 bases agree with TRBD2. This CDR3 is built from 17 residues. Unmatched junction bases numbered 13, after V lost 4 bases and J lost 4 bases. Germline-derived CDR1 and CDR2 are SGHRS and YFSETQ. The CDR3 bases are TGCGCCAGCAGCACCCAAGGGACTAGCTGGGGGGCAGATACGCAGTATTTT. Its protein product is CASSTQGTSWGADTQYF.

The V gene is TRBV28, the J gene TRBJ2-5, with D unresolved. The CDR3 sequence is 11 residues long. Germline CDR1 is MDHEN and CDR2 is SYDVKM. Trimming shortened V by 7 bases and J by 7 bases, and 10 bases separated the two germline ends. As DNA, the CDR3 is TGTGCCAGCAACTTAATGGGGACCCAGTACTTC. Translation: CASNLMGTQYF.

This chain uses TRBV27 with TRBJ1-2; D possibly corresponds to TRBD1 (5 bases). Germline V gene lookup returns CDR1 MNHEY and CDR2 SMNVEV (reference sequence). This CDR3 spans 14 amino acids. The V end was cut by 5 bases, the J end by 5 bases, with 15 bases between. Here the CDR3 DNA reads TGTGCCAGCAGTCCCATCCAGGGAAAATATGGCTACACCTTC. Protein sequence: CASSPIQGKYGYTF.

This chain connects TRBV15 to TRBJ2-1, with 7 bases fitting TRBD2. The CDR3 loop spans 15 amino acids. Trimming cost V 5 bases and J 1 base; bases outside gene matches: 5. Germline V gene data show CDR1 as LNHNV and CDR2 as YYDKDF (reference sequence). Written as DNA, the CDR3 is TGTGCCACCAGCGAAGGAGCGGGGTCCTACAATGAGCAGTTCTTC. It translates to CATSEGAGSYNEQFF.

V is TRBV12-5 and J is TRBJ1-1, with 9 bases fitting TRBD1. Germline V gene data show CDR1 as LGHNT and CDR2 as FRNRAP. Trimming removed 8 bases from V and 10 bases from J; junction bases left unmatched: 17. CDR3 length equals 15 residues. CDR3 residues: CASSKGGTGLSSAFF. As DNA, the CDR3 is TGTGCTAGTTCGAAAGGGGGGACAGGGTTATCTTCAGCTTTCTTT.

This chain connects TRBV5-4 to TRBJ1-4, with D perhaps TRBD1 (6 bases). The V end lost 6 bases, the J end lost 5 bases, and 14 bases lay between the germline ends. This CDR3 is 14 amino acids long. Germline CDR1 SGHNT, CDR2 YYREEE (reference sequence). The CDR3 here is CASKKGGANEKLFF. DNA for the CDR3: TGTGCCAGCAAAAAGGGGGGCGCGAATGAAAAACTGTTTTTT.

This chain links TRBV7-8 with TRBJ1-5; TRBD1 matches at 10 bases. The CDR3 is 15 amino acids. The V segment lost 1 base and the J segment 6 bases; nucleotides outside the gene matches: 3. Germline-derived CDR1 and CDR2 are SGHVS and FQNEAQ. The CDR3 region has the DNA TGTGCCAGCAGCTTAGAGACAGGGGGCGTTCAGCCCCAGCATTTT. This encodes CASSLETGGVQPQHF.

The rearrangement links TRBV30 to TRBJ2-7; D is uncertain. The germline V gene has CDR1 GTSNPN and CDR2 SVGIG (reference sequence). The germline V and J ends were trimmed by 2 bases and 3 bases, with 11 bases remaining between them. This CDR3 has 13 amino acids. The CDR3 DNA is TGTGCCTGGAGTACGGCGATTGACTACGAGCAGTACTTC. Translation: CAWSTAIDYEQYF. Drawing the rest from reference TRBV30 and TRBJ2-7, the complete variable domain is SQTIHQWPATLVQPVGSPLSLECTVEGTSNPNLYWYRQAAGRGLQLLFYSVGIGQISSEVPQNLSASRPQDRQFILSSKKLLLSDSGFYLCAWSTAIDYEQYFGPGTRLTVT.

The chain is built from TRBV21-1 and TRBJ1-3. TRBV21-1 is given as a pseudogene. The CDR3 sequence is 15 residues long. The CDR3 loop is CASSRRRSSGNTIYF. As DNA, the CDR3 is TGTGCCAGCAGCCGCAGGAGGAGCTCTGGAAACACCATATATTTT.